This paragraph reports one T cell receptor (beta chain). The data derive from a study of blood T cell repertoires in COVID-19. CDR3 length: 14 residues. Germline V CDR1 and CDR2: LNHDA, SQIVND (reference sequence). V gave up 7 bases and J gave up 0 bases, with 12 bases separating them. TCRdb's table, derived via immunoSEQ multiplex PCR, lists solely in-frame clones and lacks some. The data contain about 230,000 clones, roughly 87% of them singletons. The chain couples TRBV19 to TRBJ1-1; no firm D call. Sequencing input: PBMCs or T cells enriched from blood (not recorded which). The receptor comes from a man aged 25-40 years who had recovered from COVID-19. The CDR3 nucleotides are TGTGCCAGTAATTCCCAGTTATTGAACACTGAAGCTTTCTTT. This encodes CASNSQLLNTEAFF.